This T cell receptor beta chain was sequenced in a study of metastatic and nonmetastatic thyroid tumors. Study-wide results and caveats: Malignant thyroid tumors reportedly had TCR beta diversity that was significantly higher than in benign nodules, in blood and tumor.

TCRdb re-processed the PCR reads through MiXCR. Altogether 15,000 to 20,000 clones are present, approximately 31% being singletons, with the ten largest covering about 10%. Thyroid surgery took place with no prior treatment in any patient. With respect to this clone: Its cognate antigen is unknown.

V lost 3 bases, J lost 6 bases, and 9 bases lay in between. CDR3 length: 13 amino acids. CDR1 is SGHNT, CDR2 YENEEA, per germline. V usage is TRBV11-3 and J usage is TRBJ2-1, with TRBD2 as a possible D gene (6 bases). The sequence was obtained from a female donor with papillary thyroid cancer or a benign thyroid nodule (not recorded which). Some clones in this sample may be carry-over from other donors' samples. Sequencing was performed on blood. DNA of the CDR3: TGTGCCAGCAGCTTGACTAGTCTCAATGAGCAGTTCTTC. Translation gives CASSLTSLNEQFF.